This T cell receptor beta chain derives from a study of blood T cell repertoires in COVID-19. V was pared by 5 bases and J by 4 bases, with 11 bases of the junction left unmatched. Germline lookup yields CDR1 MDHEN and CDR2 SYDVKM. This CDR3 has 16 residues. This clone was seen at least ten times. The table came from immunoSEQ multiplex PCR; TCRdb's copy has only in-frame clones and leaves some out. The repertoire includes 110,000 to 150,000 clones, around nine tenths of them detected once, and about 10% sits in the top ten. Material: peripheral blood. The chain carries TRBV28 and TRBJ2-5, with TRBD2 matching 9 bases. The clonotype originates from a man between 45 and 60 years old with active or convalescent COVID-19. The CDR3 DNA reads TGTGCCAGCAGTCTGGAATTCGCGGGAGGGCCAGAGACCCAGTACTTC. The encoded protein is CASSLEFAGGPETQYF.